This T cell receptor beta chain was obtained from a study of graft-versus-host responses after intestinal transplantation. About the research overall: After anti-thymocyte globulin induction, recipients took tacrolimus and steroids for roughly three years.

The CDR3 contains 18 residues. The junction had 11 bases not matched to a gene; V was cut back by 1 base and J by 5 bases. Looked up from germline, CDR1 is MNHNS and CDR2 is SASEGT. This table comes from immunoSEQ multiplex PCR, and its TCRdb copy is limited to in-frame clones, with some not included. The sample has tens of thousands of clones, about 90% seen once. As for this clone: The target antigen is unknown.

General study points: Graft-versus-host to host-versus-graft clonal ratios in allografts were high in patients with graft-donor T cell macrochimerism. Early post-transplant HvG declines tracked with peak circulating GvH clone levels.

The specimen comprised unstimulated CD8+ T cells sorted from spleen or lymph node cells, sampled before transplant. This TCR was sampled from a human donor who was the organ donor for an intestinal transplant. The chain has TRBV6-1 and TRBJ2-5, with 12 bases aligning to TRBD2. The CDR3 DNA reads TGTGCCAGCAGTGAAGTAGGGCTAGCGGGGGGGCCGTGGGAGACCCAGTACTTC. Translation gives CASSEVGLAGGPWETQYF.